These 26 T cell receptor beta chains share one sample of origin, sequenced in a study of blood T cell repertoires in COVID-19. Profiled with immunoSEQ multiplex PCR; TCRdb holds only in-frame clones, not every one. The sample carries some 200,000 clones, around 81% recorded once. Sequencing was carried out using peripheral blood. The source of these receptors is a woman in her sixties or seventies with acute or convalescent COVID-19.

The chain employs TRBV5-1 and TRBJ1-1, with 9 bases identical to TRBD1. The junction had 5 bases not matched to a gene; V was cut back by 4 bases and J by 4 bases. CDR1 and CDR2 from the germline V gene are SGHRS and YFSETQ. The CDR3 consists of 14 residues. The DNA for the CDR3 is TGCGCCAGCAGCCCGACGACAGGGGGCACTGAAGCTTTCTTT. Translated: CASSPTTGGTEAFF.

CDR3 in amino acids: CASSLRRTRDYGYTF. The CDR3 region has the DNA TGTGCCAGCAGCCTAAGACGGACTAGGGACTATGGCTACACCTTC. The chain employs TRBV5-6 and TRBJ1-2; unclear D gene. The CDR3 covers 15 residues. Per germline, CDR1 SGHDT and CDR2 YYEEEE. V was clipped by 4 bases and J by 3 bases, with 16 bases between them. Full variable domain (missing parts from reference TRBV5-6 and TRBJ1-2): DAGVTQSPTHLIKTRGQQVTLRCSPKSGHDTVSWYQQALGQGPQFIFQYYEEEERQRGNFPDRFSGHQFPNYSSELNVNALLLGDSALYLCASSLRRTRDYGYTFGSGTRLTVV.

The V gene is TRBV25-1, the J gene TRBJ2-5, with 10 bases that match TRBD1. The V and J ends lost 3 bases and 5 bases, in that order; junction bases with no gene match: 12. Germline V CDR1 and CDR2: MGHDK, SYGVNS. The CDR3 runs to 17 residues. For the CDR3, the DNA is TGTGCCAGCAGTGAGTTTGCCTCGGGACAGGGGCGTGAGACCCAGTACTTC. It yields the protein CASSEFASGQGRETQYF.

This clone appeared once. The chain joins TRBV11-3 to TRBJ1-2; D is perhaps TRBD1 (5 bases). Trimming removed 4 bases at V and 1 base at J, with 19 bases between. Germline V lookup: CDR1 SGHNT, CDR2 YENEEA. The CDR3 loop spans 17 amino acids. CDR3 sequence reads: CASSSTMGPYLNYGYTF. As DNA, the CDR3 is TGTGCCAGCAGCTCCACCATGGGGCCCTACCTTAACTATGGCTACACCTTC.

The chain is built from TRBV5-1 and TRBJ2-1; TRBD1 might be the D (5 bases). This CDR3 has 13 amino acids. Germline loops: CDR1 SGHRS, CDR2 YFSETQ. Trimming took 4 bases from V and 6 from J, leaving 11 bases between them. CDR3 nucleotide sequence: TGCGCCAGCAGCCCGGACAAGCCCAATGAGCAGTTCTTC. Protein: CASSPDKPNEQFF. The variable domain in full, completed from reference TRBV5-1 and TRBJ2-1, reads KAGVTQTPRYLIKTRGQQVTLSCSPISGHRSVSWYQQTPGQGLQFLFEYFSETQRNKGNFPGRFSGRQFSNSRSEMNVSTLELGDSALYLCASSPDKPNEQFFGPGTRLTVL.

The V gene is TRBV10-3, the J gene TRBJ2-1; 9 nucleotides align to TRBD1. The CDR3 loop spans 15 amino acids. Germline-derived CDR1 and CDR2 are ENHRY and SYGVKD. V was pared by 6 bases and J by 5 bases, with 8 bases of the junction left unmatched. DNA for the CDR3: TGTGCCATCAGACAAGACAGGGGGATCGACAATGAGCAGTTCTTC. Its protein is CAIRQDRGIDNEQFF.

The chain is built from TRBV20-1 and TRBJ2-1; TRBD2 agrees at 7 bases. The V gene's germline CDR1 is DFQATT and CDR2 SNEGSKA (reference sequence). The CDR3 sequence is 11 residues long. After removal of 6 bases from V and 12 bases from J, the junction contained 8 bases not matched to a gene. CDR3 coding DNA: TGCAGTGCCACCACTAGCGCACCGCAGTTCTTC. Translated, it gives CSATTSAPQFF.

The chain couples TRBV5-1 to TRBJ2-2, with 9 bases that match TRBD2. Germline CDR1 and CDR2: SGHRS and YFSETQ. The J segment lost 6 bases and the V segment lost 5 bases, leaving 11 bases of the junction unmatched. This CDR3 is 16 amino acids long. The CDR3, as DNA: TGCGCCAGCAGAGGTGAAGGGACTAGCAGGCCCGGGGAGCTGTTTTTT. Its protein is CASRGEGTSRPGELFF.

This chain links TRBV2 with TRBJ2-2; 12 positions match TRBD2. CDR3 length: 15 residues. Looked up from germline, CDR1 is SNHLY and CDR2 is FYNNEI. Trimming took 6 bases from V and 3 from J; bases not matched to a gene: 2. CDR3 protein: CASRLAGGYTGELFF. CDR3 in DNA: TGTGCCAGCAGGCTAGCGGGAGGGTACACCGGGGAGCTGTTTTTT.

This CDR3 reads CASSLPQETQYF. Written as DNA, the CDR3 is TGTGCCAGCAGCTTACCACAAGAGACCCAGTACTTC. J is TRBJ2-5 and V is TRBV11-2; D not resolved. V was cut by 2 bases and J by 2 bases, with 3 bases left in between. Per germline, CDR1 SGHAT and CDR2 FQNNGV. CDR3 length: 12 amino acids.

A note on this clone: At the DNA level, this CDR3 is encoded by other sequences in the same sample as well. The chain couples TRBV19 to TRBJ2-7; TRBD1 matches at 10 bases. V shed 11 bases and J 4 bases; nucleotides not matched to a gene: 8. CDR1 and CDR2 (germline): LNHDA, SQIVND (reference sequence). The CDR3 consists of 13 residues. For the CDR3, the DNA is TGTGCCTCCTCGGGGGACAGGGGATACGAGCAGTACTTC. It encodes CASSGDRGYEQYF.

The rearrangement joins TRBV29-1 to TRBJ2-5; 8 bases agree with TRBD1. The CDR3 length is 14 residues. Germline lookup yields CDR1 SQVTM and CDR2 ANQGSEA. V trimming: 4 bases; J trimming: 5 bases; junction bases outside the gene matches: 9. CDR3 DNA sequence: TGCAGCGTTGTAGGGACAGGAGGGGGGGAGACCCAGTACTTC. Its protein is CSVVGTGGGETQYF.

This clone was seen a few times. In DNA form, the CDR3 reads TGTGCCAGCAGCTTAGGCAGGGATAGGCCCCAGCATTTT. Translation gives CASSLGRDRPQHF. The chain joins TRBV7-2 to TRBJ1-5, with D maybe TRBD1 (5 bases). This CDR3 region has 13 residues. Looked up from germline, CDR1 is SGHTA and CDR2 is FQGNSA. Trimming removed 1 base from V and 9 bases from J, with 10 bases in between.

This chain connects TRBV27 to TRBJ2-1; 10 positions match TRBD2. This CDR3 is 16 amino acids long. In germline, CDR1 is MNHEY, CDR2 SMNVEV (reference sequence). V gave up 3 bases and J gave up 8 bases; unmatched junction bases: 10. CDR3 DNA sequence: TGTGCCAGCAGTTTTGGCGTAGCGGGGGGCGTTTATGAGCAGTTCTTC. It specifies CASSFGVAGGVYEQFF.

The CDR3 coding sequence is TGTGCCAGCAGCACCCGAACTACAGGGGGCTTCGCTTGCGAGCAGTACTTC. This sequence encodes CASSTRTTGGFACEQYF. The chain recombines TRBV21-1 with TRBJ2-7; TRBD1 is the table's D call and was not checked against the DNA. TRBV21-1 constitutes a pseudogene. The CDR3 has 17 amino acids.

V usage is TRBV19 and J usage is TRBJ2-7, with 9 nucleotides matching TRBD2. The CDR3 loop spans 17 amino acids. Trimming removed 2 bases from V and 2 bases from J; junction bases left unmatched: 10. The V gene's germline CDR1 is LNHDA and CDR2 SQIVND (reference sequence). CDR3 bases: TGTGCCAGTAGTATATCTCTACTAGCGGGCCTACCCTACGAGCAGTACTTC. Translated, it gives CASSISLLAGLPYEQYF.

V is TRBV6-5 and J is TRBJ1-1, with no clear D. The germline V gene has CDR1 MNHEY and CDR2 SVGAGI. The CDR3 is 13 amino acids. Trimming cost V 0 bases and J 3 bases, with 5 bases left between them. CDR3 residues: CASSYSSDTEAFF. As DNA, the CDR3 is TGTGCCAGCAGTTACTCGTCTGACACTGAAGCTTTCTTT.

The genes are TRBV18 and TRBJ1-1; TRBD1 aligns across 9 bases. Trimming removed 4 bases from V and 4 bases from J; junction bases left unmatched: 4. Germline V gene data show CDR1 as KGHSH and CDR2 as LQKENI. This CDR3 spans 14 amino acids. The CDR3 loop is CASSLGQGGTEAFF. CDR3 nucleotide sequence: TGTGCCAGCTCACTGGGACAGGGCGGCACTGAAGCTTTCTTT.

This chain uses TRBV7-8 with TRBJ2-7, with a possible D match to TRBD2 (6 bases). The CDR3 consists of 13 residues. Trimming took 5 bases from V and 6 from J, leaving 14 bases between them. Germline V CDR1 and CDR2: SGHVS, FQNEAQ. CDR3 sequence reads: CASSRDSESEQYF. CDR3 bases: TGTGCCAGCAGCCGGGACTCGGAGAGCGAGCAGTACTTC.

The chain has TRBV27 and TRBJ1-2, with 10 positions matching TRBD1. V shed 6 bases, J shed 8 bases, and the junction held 9 bases outside the gene matches. CDR3 size: 14 residues. CDR1 MNHEY and CDR2 SMNVEV come from the germline V gene (reference sequence). The CDR3 spells CASSPGTGVRGYTF. As DNA, the CDR3 is TGTGCCAGCAGCCCAGGGACAGGGGTCAGGGGCTACACCTTC.

The chain links TRBV2 to TRBJ2-1; D may be TRBD2 (5 bases). The CDR3 consists of 12 residues. Germline loops: CDR1 SNHLY, CDR2 FYNNEI. Between the trimmed V and J ends, which lost 7 bases and 7 bases, there was a span of 11 bases. CDR3 sequence reads: CASTWTGNEQFF. The CDR3 DNA sequence: TGTGCCAGCACCTGGACGGGGAATGAGCAGTTCTTC.

The chain employs TRBV5-1 and TRBJ1-3; maybe TRBD1 (6 bases). Germline lookup yields CDR1 SGHRS and CDR2 YFSETQ. The CDR3 covers 14 residues. V was shortened by 2 bases and J by 8 bases, with 14 bases between the two germline ends. The CDR3 protein is CASSLGGILDTIYF. The CDR3 region has the DNA TGCGCCAGCAGCTTAGGGGGAATTTTGGACACCATATATTTT.

This chain uses TRBV2 with TRBJ1-5; TRBD1 agrees at 11 bases. V was pared by 5 bases and J by 7 bases, with 4 bases of the junction left unmatched. The CDR3 has 14 amino acids. CDR1 and CDR2 (germline): SNHLY, FYNNEI. The CDR3 here is CASSPDRGQQPQHF. The CDR3, as DNA: TGTGCCAGCAGTCCGGACAGGGGGCAACAGCCCCAGCATTTT.

This clone was recorded once. This sequence joins TRBV24-1 and TRBJ2-2; 11 bases map to TRBD1. CDR1 is KGHDR, CDR2 SFDVKD, per germline. This CDR3 contains 17 residues. With 3 bases clipped from V and 7 bases from J, the junction kept 9 bases outside the gene matches. CDR3 nucleotides: TGTGCCACCAGTGATCCCCCTCCGGGACAGGGGGTCGGGGAGCTGTTTTTT. Translation gives CATSDPPPGQGVGELFF.

This clone appeared a single time. The chain links TRBV2 to TRBJ1-4, with D possibly being TRBD1 (5 bases). V lost 3 bases to trimming and J lost 4 bases, with 12 bases between them. The CDR3 extends over 15 amino acids. Germline V gene lookup returns CDR1 SNHLY and CDR2 FYNNEI. Here the CDR3 reads CASSEIGGGNEKLFF. For the CDR3, the DNA is TGTGCCAGCAGTGAGATCGGGGGAGGTAATGAAAAACTGTTTTTT.

V gene TRBV7-8 combines with J gene TRBJ2-7; 9 bases agree with TRBD1. With V trimmed by 3 bases and J by 2 bases, 2 bases remained unmatched. The CDR3 totals 14 residues. Germline CDR1 reads SGHVS; CDR2 reads FQNEAQ. The CDR3 protein is CASSFGTGTYEQYF. The CDR3 DNA reads TGTGCCAGCAGCTTCGGGACAGGGACCTACGAGCAGTACTTC.